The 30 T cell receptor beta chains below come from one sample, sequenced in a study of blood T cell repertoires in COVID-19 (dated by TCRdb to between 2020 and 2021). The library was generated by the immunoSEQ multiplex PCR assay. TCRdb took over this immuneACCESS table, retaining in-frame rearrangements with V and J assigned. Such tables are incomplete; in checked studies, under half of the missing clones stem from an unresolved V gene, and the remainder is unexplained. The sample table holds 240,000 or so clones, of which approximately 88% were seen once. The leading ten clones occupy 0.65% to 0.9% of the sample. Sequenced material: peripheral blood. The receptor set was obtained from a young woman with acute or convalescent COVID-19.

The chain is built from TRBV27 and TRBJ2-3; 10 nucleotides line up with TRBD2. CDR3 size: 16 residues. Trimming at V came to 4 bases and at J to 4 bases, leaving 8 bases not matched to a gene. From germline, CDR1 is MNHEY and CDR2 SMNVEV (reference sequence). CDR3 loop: CASSSPLAGRSDTQYF. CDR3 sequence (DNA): TGTGCCAGCAGTTCCCCACTAGCGGGACGCTCAGATACGCAGTATTTT.

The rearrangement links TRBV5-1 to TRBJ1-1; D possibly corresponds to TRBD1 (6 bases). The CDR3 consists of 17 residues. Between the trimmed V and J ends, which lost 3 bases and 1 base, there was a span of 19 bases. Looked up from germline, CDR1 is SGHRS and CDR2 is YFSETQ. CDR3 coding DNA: TGCGCCAGCAGCTACAAAACCCCGGGACACAGGAACACTGAAGCTTTCTTT. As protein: CASSYKTPGHRNTEAFF.

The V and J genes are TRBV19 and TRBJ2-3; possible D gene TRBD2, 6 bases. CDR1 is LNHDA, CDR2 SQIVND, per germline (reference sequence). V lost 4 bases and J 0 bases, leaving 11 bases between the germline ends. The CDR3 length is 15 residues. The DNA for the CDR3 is TGTGCCAGTAGTACCGGGAGCCCTAGCACAGATACGCAGTATTTT. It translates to CASSTGSPSTDTQYF.

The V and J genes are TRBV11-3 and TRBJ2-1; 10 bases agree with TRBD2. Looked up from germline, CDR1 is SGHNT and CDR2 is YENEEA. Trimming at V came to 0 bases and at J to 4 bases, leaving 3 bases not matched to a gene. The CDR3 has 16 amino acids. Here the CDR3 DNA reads TGTGCCAGCAGCTTAGAGGGGACTAGCGCTTACAATGAGCAGTTCTTC. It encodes CASSLEGTSAYNEQFF.

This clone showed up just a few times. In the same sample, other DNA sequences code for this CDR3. The CDR3 protein is CASSLLGGTEAFF. The CDR3 region has the DNA TGTGCCAGCAGCTTATTAGGGGGCACTGAAGCTTTCTTT. V is TRBV11-3 and J is TRBJ1-1, with a weak D call TRBD1 (6 bases). V dropped 2 bases and J dropped 4 bases, with 8 bases sitting between them. Germline CDR1 SGHNT, CDR2 YENEEA. The CDR3 sequence is 13 residues long. The complete variable domain, with remaining parts taken from reference TRBV11-3 and TRBJ1-1, reads EAGVVQSPRYKIIEKKQPVAFWCNPISGHNTLYWYLQNLGQGPELLIRYENEEAVDDSQLPKDRFSAERLKGVDSTLKIQPAELGDSAVYLCASSLLGGTEAFFGQGTRLTVV.

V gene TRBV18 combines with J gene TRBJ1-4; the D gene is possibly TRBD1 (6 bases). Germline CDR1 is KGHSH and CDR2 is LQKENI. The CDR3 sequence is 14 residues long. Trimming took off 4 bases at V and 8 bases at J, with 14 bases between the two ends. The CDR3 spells CASSQQGVGEKLFF. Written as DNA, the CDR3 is TGTGCCAGCTCACAACAGGGAGTCGGGGAAAAACTGTTTTTT.

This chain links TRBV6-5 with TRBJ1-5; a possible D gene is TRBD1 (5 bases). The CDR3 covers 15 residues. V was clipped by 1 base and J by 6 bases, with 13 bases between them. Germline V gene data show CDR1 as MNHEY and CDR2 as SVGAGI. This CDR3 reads CASSYFQGSGQPQHF. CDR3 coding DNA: TGTGCCAGCAGTTACTTCCAGGGTTCGGGTCAGCCCCAGCATTTT.

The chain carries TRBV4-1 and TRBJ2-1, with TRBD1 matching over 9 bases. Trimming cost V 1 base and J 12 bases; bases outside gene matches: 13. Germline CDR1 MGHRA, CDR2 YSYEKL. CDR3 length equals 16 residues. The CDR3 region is CASSQVGTGKDRGQFF. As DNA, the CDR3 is TGCGCCAGCAGCCAAGTTGGGACAGGGAAGGACAGGGGGCAGTTCTTC.

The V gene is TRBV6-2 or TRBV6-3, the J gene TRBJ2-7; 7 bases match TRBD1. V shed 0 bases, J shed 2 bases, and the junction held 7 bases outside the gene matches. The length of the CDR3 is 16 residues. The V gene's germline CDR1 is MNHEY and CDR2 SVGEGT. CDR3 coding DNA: TGTGCCAGCAGTTACTCTGGGCCAGGGGGAACCTACGAGCAGTACTTC. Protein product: CASSYSGPGGTYEQYF.

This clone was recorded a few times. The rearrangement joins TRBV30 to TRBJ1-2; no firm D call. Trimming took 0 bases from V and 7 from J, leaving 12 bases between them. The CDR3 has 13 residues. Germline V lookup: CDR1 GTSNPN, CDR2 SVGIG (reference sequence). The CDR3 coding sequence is TGTGCCTGGAGTGTAGGCGGGCTGTCTGGCTACACCTTC. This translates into CAWSVGGLSGYTF.

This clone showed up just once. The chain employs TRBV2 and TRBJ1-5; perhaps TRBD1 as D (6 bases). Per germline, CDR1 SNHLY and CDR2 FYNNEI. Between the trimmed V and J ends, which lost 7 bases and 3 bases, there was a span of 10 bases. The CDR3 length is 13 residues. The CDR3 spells CASNTGSNQPQHF. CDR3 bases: TGTGCCAGCAATACAGGGTCCAATCAGCCCCAGCATTTT.

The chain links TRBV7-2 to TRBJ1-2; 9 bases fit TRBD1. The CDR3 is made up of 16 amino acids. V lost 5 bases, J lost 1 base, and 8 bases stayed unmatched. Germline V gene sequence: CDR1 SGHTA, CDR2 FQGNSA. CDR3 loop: CASSPGGTGFNYGYTF. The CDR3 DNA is TGTGCCAGCAGCCCGGGAGGGACAGGGTTTAACTATGGCTACACCTTC.

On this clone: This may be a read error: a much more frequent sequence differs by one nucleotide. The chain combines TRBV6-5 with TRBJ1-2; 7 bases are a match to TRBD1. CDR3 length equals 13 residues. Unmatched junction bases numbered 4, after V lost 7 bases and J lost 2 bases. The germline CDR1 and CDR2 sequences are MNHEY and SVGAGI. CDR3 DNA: TGTGCCAGCAACCCGGGACAGAACTATGGCTACACCTTC. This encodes CASNPGQNYGYTF.

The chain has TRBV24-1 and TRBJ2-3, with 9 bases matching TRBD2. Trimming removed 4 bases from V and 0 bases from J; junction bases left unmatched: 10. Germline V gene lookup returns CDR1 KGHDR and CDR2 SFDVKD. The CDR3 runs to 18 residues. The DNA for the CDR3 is TGTGCCACCAGTGACCCTAGGCCTAGCGGGATTAGCACAGATACGCAGTATTTT. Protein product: CATSDPRPSGISTDTQYF.

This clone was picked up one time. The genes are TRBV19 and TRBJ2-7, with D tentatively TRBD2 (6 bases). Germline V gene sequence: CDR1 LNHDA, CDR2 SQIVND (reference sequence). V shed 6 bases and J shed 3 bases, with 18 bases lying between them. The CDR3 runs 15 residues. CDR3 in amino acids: CASRTAGGQIYEQYF. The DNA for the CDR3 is TGTGCCAGTAGAACGGCCGGGGGTCAGATCTACGAGCAGTACTTC.

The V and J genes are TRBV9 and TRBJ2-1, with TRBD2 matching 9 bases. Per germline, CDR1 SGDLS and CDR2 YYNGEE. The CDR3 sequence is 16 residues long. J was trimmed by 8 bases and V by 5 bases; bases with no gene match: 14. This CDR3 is CASSAARAGGVDEQFF. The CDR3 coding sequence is TGTGCCAGCAGTGCGGCCCGAGCGGGAGGAGTCGATGAGCAGTTCTTC.

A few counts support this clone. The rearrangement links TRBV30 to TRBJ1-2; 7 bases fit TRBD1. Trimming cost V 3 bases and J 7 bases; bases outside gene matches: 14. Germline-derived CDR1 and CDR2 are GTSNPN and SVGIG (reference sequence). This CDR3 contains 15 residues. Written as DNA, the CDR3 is TGTGCCTGGAGCGCCACCCAGACAGGGAGCGGTGGCTACACCTTC. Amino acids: CAWSATQTGSGGYTF.

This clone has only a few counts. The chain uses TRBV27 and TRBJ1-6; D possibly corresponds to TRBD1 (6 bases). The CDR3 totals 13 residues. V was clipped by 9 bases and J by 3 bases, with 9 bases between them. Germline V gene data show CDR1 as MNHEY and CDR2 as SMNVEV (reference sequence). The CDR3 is CASKDSYNSPLHF. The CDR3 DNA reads TGTGCCAGTAAGGACAGCTATAATTCACCCCTCCACTTT.

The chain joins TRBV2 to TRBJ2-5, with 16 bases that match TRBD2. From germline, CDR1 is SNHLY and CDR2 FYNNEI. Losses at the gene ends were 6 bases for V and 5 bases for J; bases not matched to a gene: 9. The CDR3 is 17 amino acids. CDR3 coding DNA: TGTGCCAGCAGGGGGACTAGCGGGAGGGCCCCGGTCGAGACCCAGTACTTC. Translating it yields CASRGTSGRAPVETQYF.

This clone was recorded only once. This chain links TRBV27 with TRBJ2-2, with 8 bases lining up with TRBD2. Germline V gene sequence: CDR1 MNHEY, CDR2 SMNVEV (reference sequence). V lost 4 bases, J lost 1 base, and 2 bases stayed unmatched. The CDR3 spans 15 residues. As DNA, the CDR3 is TGTGCCAGCAGTTGGGCGGGAGGGAACACCGGGGAGCTGTTTTTT. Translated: CASSWAGGNTGELFF.

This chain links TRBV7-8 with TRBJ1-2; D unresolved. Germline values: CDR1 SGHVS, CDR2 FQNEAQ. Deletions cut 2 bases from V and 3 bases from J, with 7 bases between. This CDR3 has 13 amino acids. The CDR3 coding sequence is TGTGCCAGCAGCTTATTCCCAGACTATGGCTACACCTTC. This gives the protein CASSLFPDYGYTF.

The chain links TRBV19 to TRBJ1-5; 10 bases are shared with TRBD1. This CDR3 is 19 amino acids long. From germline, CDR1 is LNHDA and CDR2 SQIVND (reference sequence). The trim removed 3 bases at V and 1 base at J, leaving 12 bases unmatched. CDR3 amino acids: CASSILATPGQGSNQPQHF. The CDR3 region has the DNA TGTGCCAGTAGTATCCTCGCAACCCCGGGACAGGGGAGCAATCAGCCCCAGCATTTT.

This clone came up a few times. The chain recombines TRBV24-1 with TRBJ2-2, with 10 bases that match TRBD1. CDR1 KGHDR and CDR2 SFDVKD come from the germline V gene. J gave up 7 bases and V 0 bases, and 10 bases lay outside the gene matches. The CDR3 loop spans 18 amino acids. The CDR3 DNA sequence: TGTGCCACCAGTGATTTGCTGCTGAGACAGGGGGCTGTCGGGGAGCTGTTTTTT. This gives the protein CATSDLLLRQGAVGELFF.

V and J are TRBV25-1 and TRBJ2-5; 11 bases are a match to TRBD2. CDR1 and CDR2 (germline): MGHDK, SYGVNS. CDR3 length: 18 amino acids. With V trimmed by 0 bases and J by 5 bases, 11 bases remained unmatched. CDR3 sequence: CASSEYLWTSGWMETQYF. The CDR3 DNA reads TGTGCCAGCAGTGAATATCTATGGACTAGCGGGTGGATGGAGACCCAGTACTTC.

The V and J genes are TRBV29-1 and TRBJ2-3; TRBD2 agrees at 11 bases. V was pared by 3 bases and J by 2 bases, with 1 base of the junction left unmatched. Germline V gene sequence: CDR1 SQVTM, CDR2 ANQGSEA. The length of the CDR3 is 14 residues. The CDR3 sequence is CSVETSGTTDTQYF. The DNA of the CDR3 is TGCAGCGTTGAGACTAGCGGGACCACAGATACGCAGTATTTT.

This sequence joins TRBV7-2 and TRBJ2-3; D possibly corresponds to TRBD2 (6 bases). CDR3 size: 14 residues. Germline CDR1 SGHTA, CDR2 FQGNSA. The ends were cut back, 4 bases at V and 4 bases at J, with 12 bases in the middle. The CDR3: CASSSGLPPDTQYF. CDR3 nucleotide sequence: TGTGCCAGCAGCTCCGGACTACCACCAGATACGCAGTATTTT. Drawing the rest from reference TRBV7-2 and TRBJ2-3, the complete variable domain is GAGVSQSPSNKVTEKGKDVELRCDPISGHTALYWYRQSLGQGLEFLIYFQGNSAPDKSGLPSDRFSAERTGGSVSTLTIQRTQQEDSAVYLCASSSGLPPDTQYFGPGTRLTVL.

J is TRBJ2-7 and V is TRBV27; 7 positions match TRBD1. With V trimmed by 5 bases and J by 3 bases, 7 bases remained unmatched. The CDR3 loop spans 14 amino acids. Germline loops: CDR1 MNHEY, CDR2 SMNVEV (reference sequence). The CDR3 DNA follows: TGTGCCAGCAGTCCCCGGACAGGCAGCTACGAGCAGTACTTC. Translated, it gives CASSPRTGSYEQYF.

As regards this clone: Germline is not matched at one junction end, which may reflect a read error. CDR3 residues: CASSLDSGSYNSPLHF. CDR3 nucleotide sequence: TGTGCCAGTAGTCTAGACAGTGGCTCCTATAATTCACCCCTCCACTTT. The V call is TRBV19, the J call TRBJ1-6; TRBD1 might be the D (5 bases). Germline assignment: CDR1 LNHDA and CDR2 SQIVND (reference sequence). The length of the CDR3 is 16 residues.

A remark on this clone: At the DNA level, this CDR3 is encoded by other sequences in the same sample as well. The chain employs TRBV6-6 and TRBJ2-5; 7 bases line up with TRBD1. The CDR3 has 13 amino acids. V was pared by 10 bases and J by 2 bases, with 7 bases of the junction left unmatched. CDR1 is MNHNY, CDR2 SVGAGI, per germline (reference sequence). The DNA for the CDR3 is TGTGCCACAAAACAGGGGTCGCAAGAGACCCAGTACTTC. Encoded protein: CATKQGSQETQYF.

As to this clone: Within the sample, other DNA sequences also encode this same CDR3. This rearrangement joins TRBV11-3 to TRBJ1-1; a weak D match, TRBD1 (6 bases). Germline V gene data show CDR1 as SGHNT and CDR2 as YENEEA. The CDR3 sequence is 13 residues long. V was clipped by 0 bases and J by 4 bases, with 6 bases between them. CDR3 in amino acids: CASSLEGGTEAFF. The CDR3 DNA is TGTGCCAGCAGCTTAGAAGGGGGCACTGAAGCTTTCTTT. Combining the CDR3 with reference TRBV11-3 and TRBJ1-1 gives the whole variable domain EAGVVQSPRYKIIEKKQPVAFWCNPISGHNTLYWYLQNLGQGPELLIRYENEEAVDDSQLPKDRFSAERLKGVDSTLKIQPAELGDSAVYLCASSLEGGTEAFFGQGTRLTVV.